This T cell receptor beta chain was profiled in a study of CD4 T cells in relation to SARS-CoV-2 and coronaviruses. Libraries were prepared by immunoSEQ multiplex PCR; TCRdb keeps only in-frame clonotypes and omits some of them. The top ten hold over 5% of the sample, which has about 39,000 clones, around 85% seen once. Germline V gives CDR1 SNHLY, CDR2 FYNNEI. Trimming took 1 base from V and 7 from J, leaving 8 bases between them. CDR3 size: 13 residues. With respect to this clone: The target antigen is unknown.

The V and J genes are TRBV2 and TRBJ1-5, with TRBD1 as a possible D gene (5 bases). The origin of this receptor is an adult with COVID-19. The sequenced sample consisted of naive CD4+ T cells from PBMCs, cultured in vitro. The subset denotes: naive CD4+ T cells isolated by negative enrichment. The CDR3 DNA reads as TGTGCCAGCAGTGAAGAGGGGAGGCAGCCCCAGCATTTT. It yields the protein CASSEEGRQPQHF.